These 17 T cell receptor beta chains were all obtained from the same sample, sequenced in a study of molecular identifiers for immune sequencing clone quantification. A single record per CDR3 protein comes from TCRdb applying MiXCR to the PCR reads. The repertoire consists of fewer than 350,000 distinct CDR3 sequences, with about a quarter occurring once and the leading ten covering 0.7% to 0.95%. Source material: naive CD8+ T cells from blood, with Jurkat cell RNA spiked in. Indicated subset: FACS-sorted CD8+CD4-CCR7+CD45RA+ naive T cells. All receptors derive from a human donor in good health. Some libraries in this study had Jurkat cell RNA spiked in.

Concerning this clonotype: A much more abundant neighbour one base away suggests this may be a read error. The chain recombines TRBV28 with TRBJ2-7; TRBD2 aligns across 7 bases. Germline trimming cut 7 bases from V and 0 bases from J; bases unmatched to any gene: 12. CDR1 and CDR2 from the germline V gene are MDHEN and SYDVKM. This CDR3 is built from 16 residues. Here the CDR3 DNA reads TGTGCCAGCACCGAGACGGGGGGACTATACTCCTACGAGCAGTACTTC. It specifies CASTETGGLYSYEQYF.

This clonotype was seen ten or more times. V is TRBV7-9 and J is TRBJ2-6; D unresolved. V was cut by 2 bases and J by 0 bases, with 17 bases left in between. The CDR3 loop spans 19 amino acids. Germline CDR1 and CDR2: SEHNR and FQNEAQ (reference sequence). The CDR3, as DNA: TGTGCCAGCAGCTTATTCCCCCTGGCAGCCAACTCTGGGGCCAACGTCCTGACTTTC. It translates to CASSLFPLAANSGANVLTF.

This clonotype is a singleton in its sample. CDR3 residues: CASSHPDSINTEAFF. Written as DNA, the CDR3 is TGCGCCAGCAGCCATCCCGACAGTATCAACACTGAAGCTTTCTTT. This chain links TRBV4-1 with TRBJ1-1, with D possibly being TRBD1 (5 bases). The CDR3 covers 15 residues. The germline V and J ends were trimmed by 3 bases and 2 bases, with 13 bases remaining between them. CDR1 and CDR2 (germline): MGHRA, YSYEKL.

Remarks on this clonotype: A clone one base away is much larger, so this may be a read error. The CDR3 nucleotides are TGTGCCAGCAGCTTATACCCTAGCGGGAATACAGATACGCAGAATTTT. Translation gives CASSLYPSGNTDTQNF. This chain joins TRBV7-9 and TRBJ2-3; 9 positions agree with TRBD2. Germline CDR1 and CDR2: SEHNR and FQNEAQ (reference sequence). The CDR3 consists of 16 residues.

In its sample, this clonotype was seen many times. The chain recombines TRBV12-3 or TRBV12-4 with TRBJ2-3; 15 bases match TRBD2. There are 15 residues in the CDR3. V dropped 6 bases and J dropped 4; count of bases not matched to a gene: 2. CDR3 coding DNA: TGTGCCAGCAGCCGGACTAGCGGGAGGGCAGATACGCAGTATTTT. This gives the protein CASSRTSGRADTQYF.

This chain connects TRBV11-2 to TRBJ2-3; D is perhaps TRBD2 (6 bases). CDR1 SGHAT and CDR2 FQNNGV come from the germline V gene. Trimming took off 5 bases at V and 1 base at J, with 16 bases between the two ends. The CDR3 loop spans 16 amino acids. CDR3 in DNA: TGTGCCAGCAGCGGCGAACGGGACTTCCGCACAGATACGCAGTATTTT. This gives the protein CASSGERDFRTDTQYF.

V is TRBV10-2 and J is TRBJ2-2; D may correspond to TRBD1 or TRBD2 (7 bases each). The CDR3 is made up of 17 amino acids. Germline CDR1 is WSHSY and CDR2 is SAAADI. Trimming pared 6 bases from V and 1 base from J, leaving 18 bases between. CDR3 coding DNA: TGCGCCAGCAGCCCAGGGGGGACTATAAGGAACACCGGGGAGCTGTTTTTT. It specifies CASSPGGTIRNTGELFF.

The table lists this clonotype with many counts. The chain carries TRBV29-1 and TRBJ2-7; the D gene is possibly TRBD1 (6 bases). Trimming removed 4 bases from V and 7 bases from J, with 14 bases in between. The CDR3 is 12 residues long. Germline V gene lookup returns CDR1 SQVTM and CDR2 ANQGSEA. The chain's CDR3 is CSVVRDNGEQYF. As DNA, the CDR3 is TGCAGCGTTGTCCGGGACAACGGGGAGCAGTACTTC.

The rearrangement links TRBV15 to TRBJ2-2; TRBD1 aligns across 10 bases. Germline CDR1 reads LNHNV; CDR2 reads YYDKDF (reference sequence). There are 19 residues in the CDR3. J gave up 5 bases and V 5 bases, and 17 bases lay outside the gene matches. CDR3 sequence: CATSGLLWGTGVRTGELFF. The CDR3 bases are TGTGCCACCAGCGGTCTGCTTTGGGGGACAGGGGTTCGAACCGGGGAGCTGTTTTTT.

This clonotype was seen just once. A much more abundant neighbour one base away suggests this may be a read error. The CDR3 loop is CASSSPLTGNQGETKYF. DNA for the CDR3: TGTGCCAGCAGCTCTCCCCTAACAGGGAACCAGGGAGAGACCAAGTACTTC. The chain employs TRBV7-9 and TRBJ2-5; a possible D gene is TRBD1 (6 bases). The germline V gene has CDR1 SEHNR and CDR2 FQNEAQ (reference sequence). The CDR3 sequence is 17 residues long.

Worth noting for this clonotype: This likely stems from a read error, as it lies one base from a far larger clone. V usage is TRBV7-9 and J usage is TRBJ2-7; 8 bases agree with TRBD2. In germline, CDR1 is SEHNR, CDR2 FQNEAQ (reference sequence). CDR3 length equals 13 residues. Losses at the gene ends were 4 bases for V and 3 bases for J; bases not matched to a gene: 2. CDR3 sequence reads: CASSSAGDYEQYF. The CDR3 coding sequence is TGTGCCAGCAGCTCAGCGGGGGACTACGAGCAGTACTTC.

This clonotype was seen many times. The J gene is TRBJ2-3, the V gene TRBV20-1, with D possibly matching TRBD1 (5 bases). Germline CDR1 DFQATT, CDR2 SNEGSKA (reference sequence). The CDR3 sequence is 14 residues long. V lost 0 bases and J lost 1, with 8 bases in between. DNA of the CDR3: TGCAGTGCTAGAGACAGGGTGGGCACAGATACGCAGTATTTT. It codes for CSARDRVGTDTQYF.

A few counts support this clonotype. This rearrangement joins TRBV11-1 to TRBJ2-1; 11 positions match TRBD2. The CDR3 is 16 amino acids. CDR1 is SGHAT and CDR2 is FQDESV in the germline V gene (reference sequence). The trim removed 1 base at V and 2 bases at J, leaving 1 base unmatched. CDR3: CASSLGGLAAYNEQFF. DNA of the CDR3: TGTGCCAGCAGCTTAGGGGGACTAGCGGCCTACAATGAGCAGTTCTTC.

This clonotype appeared a few times. The chain employs TRBV7-9 and TRBJ2-2; D may be TRBD2 (5 bases). Germline V gene sequence: CDR1 SEHNR, CDR2 FQNEAQ (reference sequence). CDR3 length equals 14 residues. Trimming stripped 4 bases from V and 0 bases from J, with 6 bases between. The CDR3 here is CASSSDSNTGELFF. The CDR3 DNA reads as TGTGCCAGCAGCTCGGACTCGAACACCGGGGAGCTGTTTTTT.

This clonotype turned up a few times. The chain combines TRBV7-3 with TRBJ2-3; 14 bases agree with TRBD2. Germline V gene lookup returns CDR1 SGHTA and CDR2 FQGTGA. Germline trimming cut 4 bases from V and 4 bases from J; bases unmatched to any gene: 4. The CDR3 is 16 amino acids. The CDR3 protein is CASSSTSGRGSDTQYF. CDR3 nucleotides: TGTGCCAGCAGCTCGACTAGCGGGAGGGGCTCAGATACGCAGTATTTT.

This clonotype was counted only a few times. The J gene is TRBJ1-1, the V gene TRBV11-2; 7 bases fit TRBD1. Germline lookup yields CDR1 SGHAT and CDR2 FQNNGV. The CDR3 spans 15 residues. Unmatched junction bases numbered 8, after V lost 0 bases and J lost 7 bases. CDR3 coding DNA: TGTGCCAGCAGCTTAGACACGGGACAGCGTAATGAAGCTTTCTTT. This encodes CASSLDTGQRNEAFF. Supplemented by reference TRBV11-2 and TRBJ1-1, the full variable domain reads EAGVAQSPRYKIIEKRQSVAFWCNPISGHATLYWYQQILGQGPKLLIQFQNNGVVDDSQLPKDRFSAERLKGVDSTLKIQPAKLEDSAVYLCASSLDTGQRNEAFFGQGTRLTVV.

At least ten counts were recorded for this clonotype. J is TRBJ1-5 and V is TRBV20-1; the D is unclear. Germline CDR1 and CDR2: DFQATT and SNEGSKA (reference sequence). V lost 0 bases to trimming and J lost 0 bases, with 0 bases between them. The CDR3 contains 12 residues. The CDR3 DNA follows: TGCAGTGCTAGAGATAGCAATCAGCCCCAGCATTTT. This codes for CSARDSNQPQHF.